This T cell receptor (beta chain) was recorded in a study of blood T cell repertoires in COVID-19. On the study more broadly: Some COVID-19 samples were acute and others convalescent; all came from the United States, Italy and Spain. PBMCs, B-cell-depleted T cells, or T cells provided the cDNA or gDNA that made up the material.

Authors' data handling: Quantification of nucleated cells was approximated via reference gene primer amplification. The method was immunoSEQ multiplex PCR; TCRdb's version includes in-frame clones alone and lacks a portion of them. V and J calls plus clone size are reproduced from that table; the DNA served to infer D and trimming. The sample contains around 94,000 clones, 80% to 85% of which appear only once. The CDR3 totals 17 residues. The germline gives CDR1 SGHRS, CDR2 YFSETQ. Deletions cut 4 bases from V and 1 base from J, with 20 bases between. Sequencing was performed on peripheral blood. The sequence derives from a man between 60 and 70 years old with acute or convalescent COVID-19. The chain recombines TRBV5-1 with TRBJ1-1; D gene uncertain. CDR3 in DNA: TGCGCCAGCAGCCCCCGGTCAGCCTCCGGAGGGAACACTGAAGCTTTCTTT. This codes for CASSPRSASGGNTEAFF.